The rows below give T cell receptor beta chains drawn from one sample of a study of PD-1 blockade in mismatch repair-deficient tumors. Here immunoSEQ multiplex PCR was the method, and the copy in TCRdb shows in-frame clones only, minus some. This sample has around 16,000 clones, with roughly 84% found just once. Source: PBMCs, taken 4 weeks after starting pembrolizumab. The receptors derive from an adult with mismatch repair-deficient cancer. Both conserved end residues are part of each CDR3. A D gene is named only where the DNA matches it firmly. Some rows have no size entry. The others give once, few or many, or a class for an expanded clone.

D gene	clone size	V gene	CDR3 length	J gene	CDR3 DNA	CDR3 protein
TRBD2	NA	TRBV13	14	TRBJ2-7	TGTGCCAGCAGCCGCGGGGGGGTACTCTACGAGCAGTACTTC	CASSRGGVLYEQYF
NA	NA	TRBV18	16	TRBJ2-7	TGTGCCAGCTCACCCAACCAGGGGCAGGCATCCTACGAGCAGTACTTC	CASSPNQGQASYEQYF
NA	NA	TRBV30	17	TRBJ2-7	TGTGCCTGGAGTGTAGGGGGGACAGCATCACGGTGGTACGAGCAGTACTTC	CAWSVGGTASRWYEQYF
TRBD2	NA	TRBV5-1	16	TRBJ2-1	TGCGCCAGCAGCTCGGAGGCAGCGGGATTTAAGAATGAGCAGTTCTTC	CASSSEAAGFKNEQFF
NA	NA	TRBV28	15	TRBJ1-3	TGTGCCAGCAGCCTCTTACCGAGCTCTGGAAACACCATATATTTT	CASSLLPSSGNTIYF
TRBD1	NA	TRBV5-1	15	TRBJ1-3	TGCGCCAGCAGCCCCGGGACAGCTACTGGAAACACCATATATTTT	CASSPGTATGNTIYF
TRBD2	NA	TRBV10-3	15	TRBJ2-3	TGTGCCATCAGTGATGGCGGGAGGGCCACAGATACGCAGTATTTT	CAISDGGRATDTQYF
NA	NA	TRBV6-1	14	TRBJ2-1	TGTGCCAGCAGTGAATTCGGGGACTACAATGAGCAGTTCTTC	CASSEFGDYNEQFF
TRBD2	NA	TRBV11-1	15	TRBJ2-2	TGTGCCAGCAGACTGGTGCGGGGAGGGACCGGGGAGCTGTTTTTT	CASRLVRGGTGELFF
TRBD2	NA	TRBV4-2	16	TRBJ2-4	TGTGCCAGCAGCCAAGATTCGGCGGGAGGCGGAAACATTCAGTACTTC	CASSQDSAGGGNIQYF
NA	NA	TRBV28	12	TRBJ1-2	TGTGCCAGCAGTCCGGCTTACAGTGGCTACACCTTC	CASSPAYSGYTF
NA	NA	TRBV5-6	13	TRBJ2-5	TGTGCCAGCAGTCCGACCGAGGTAGAGACCCAGTACTTC	CASSPTEVETQYF
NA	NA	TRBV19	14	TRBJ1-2	TGTGCCAGTAGTACCCAGGGTGGGCCCTATGGCTACACCTTC	CASSTQGGPYGYTF
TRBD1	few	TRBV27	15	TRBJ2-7	TGTGCCAGCAGTTTAAAAATGGACAGGAGCTACGAGCAGTACTTC	CASSLKMDRSYEQYF
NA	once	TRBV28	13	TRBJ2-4	TGTGCCAGCAGATCACCATCCGGTGCCATTCAGTACTTC	CASRSPSGAIQYF
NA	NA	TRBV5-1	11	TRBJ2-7	TGCGCCAGCTCAATCGAGGACGAGCAGTACTTC	CASSIEDEQYF
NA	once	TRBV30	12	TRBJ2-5	TGTGCCTGGAGTGGACAGTCGGGGACCCAGTACTTC	CAWSGQSGTQYF
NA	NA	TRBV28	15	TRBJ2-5	TGTGCCAGCAGGCCCGGGGCCACAGGGACGGAGACCCAGTACTTC	CASRPGATGTETQYF
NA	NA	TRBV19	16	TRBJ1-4	TGTGCCAGTAAGGGGCCAGGACCCGCAACTAATGAAAAACTGTTTTTT	CASKGPGPATNEKLFF
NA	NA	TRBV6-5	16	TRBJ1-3	TGTGCCAGCAGTTCCGACAGTTTGGCGTGGGGAAACACCATATATTTT	CASSSDSLAWGNTIYF
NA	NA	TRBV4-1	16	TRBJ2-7	TGCGCCAGCAGCCAAGTTGAGAAGCGAGGGTCCTACGAGCAGTACTTC	CASSQVEKRGSYEQYF
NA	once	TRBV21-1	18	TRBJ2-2	TGTGCCAGCAGCGGACTAGCGGTACCCCTAGCGAACACCGGGGAGCTGTTTTTT	CASSGLAVPLANTGELFF
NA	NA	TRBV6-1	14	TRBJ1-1	TGTGCCAGCAGACAGGATGGCCTTAGAACTGAAGCTTTCTTT	CASRQDGLRTEAFF
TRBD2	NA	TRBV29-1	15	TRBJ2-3	TGCAGCGCTAGGCCCAGCGGGGCCACCTTAGATACGCAGTATTTT	CSARPSGATLDTQYF